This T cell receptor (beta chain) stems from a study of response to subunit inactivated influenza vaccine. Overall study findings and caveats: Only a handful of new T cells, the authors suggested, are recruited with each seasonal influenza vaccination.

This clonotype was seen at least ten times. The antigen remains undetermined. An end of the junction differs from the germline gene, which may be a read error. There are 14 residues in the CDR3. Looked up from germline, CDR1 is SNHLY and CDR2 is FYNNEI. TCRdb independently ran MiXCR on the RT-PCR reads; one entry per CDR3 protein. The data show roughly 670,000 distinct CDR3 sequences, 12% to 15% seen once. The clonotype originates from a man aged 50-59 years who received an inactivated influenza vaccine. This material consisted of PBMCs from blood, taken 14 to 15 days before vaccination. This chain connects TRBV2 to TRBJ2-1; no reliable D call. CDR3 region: CASTEGYSGDQQFF. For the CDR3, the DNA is TGTGCCAGCACTGAAGGGTACTCGGGTGACCAGCAGTTCTTC.